The sequence of this T cell receptor beta chain was determined in a study of a mutant IDH1 vaccine in newly diagnosed glioma (dated by TCRdb to the early 2020s). About the study as a whole: Of the 25 to 40 patients who were treated, approximately 62% were male and roughly 38% were female, and the mean age was around 41 years. Longitudinal TCRB deep sequencing was performed for approximately 24 treated patients wherever samples were available for exploratory analyses. Peripheral blood samples were drawn at six visits, namely V03 (baseline), V05, V07, V10, V12 and V13. Prior to enrollment, patients had been given standard therapy consisting of radiotherapy alone, temozolomide alone, or radiochemotherapy with temozolomide, with the combination given to most patients. What the authors observed across the whole study: Availability determined which PBMC samples were chosen for TCRB deep sequencing. Pseudoprogression seemed to be unrelated to changes in the top peripheral T cell clonotypes found by TCRB sequencing. The authors noted that analyses of patient blood samples could not be reproduced because of sample limitations. Immune responses induced by the vaccine were seen in around 94% of patients across multiple MHC alleles.

The sample's time point label, in plain terms: baseline, week 1 (first vaccination visit). Reading the label with the study, this specimen's treatment or condition is: pre-vaccination baseline after standard-of-care therapy. Newly diagnosed WHO grade 3 or 4 IDH1-mutant astrocytomas showing loss of nuclear ATRX were present in the donors. The samples were drawn from NOA16, a multicentre, single-arm, open-label phase I trial in Germany that tested a mutant IDH1 peptide vaccine in humans for the first time. For immunogenicity testing, the blood drawn at visit V03 was used as the baseline sample. Genomic DNA for TCRB sequencing was isolated from EDTA blood with the DNeasy Blood and Tissue Kit. Details on this clone: Its antigen is unknown. Within one base of it there is no much larger clone, and no base qualities were kept.

For CDR1 and CDR2, the germline V gene lists MNHEY and SVGAGI. V and J are truncated by 5 bases and 0 bases respectively, leaving an intervening sequence of 12 bases. CDR3 length: 15 amino acids, cysteine to phenylalanine. The read is trimmed to its CDR3 DNA, 45 bases read in frame from base 1. The library came from the immunoSEQ multiplex PCR assay. Rearranged TCR beta chain sequences were amplified using the hsTCRB Kit according to the manufacturer's protocol. Sequencing of TCRB libraries was carried out on an Illumina MiSeq. Per the authors' processing: The proprietary platform of the kit vendor was used for demultiplexing, trimming and gene mapping. The source is immuneACCESS, and TCRdb retained only in-frame sequences with V and J called. Part of the clones is not carried over; for the studies checked, unresolved V genes explain less than half of this, and the remainder is unexplained. V and J calls and clone size come straight from that table; D and trimming were deduced from the DNA. Across this sample there are 23,000 or so clones, with 90% to 95% seen only once. The top ten clonotypes cover around 8.4% of the sample.

The chain is made from TRBV6-5 and TRBJ2-3; possibly the D gene is TRBD1, per 5 matching bases. The TCR was taken from a man younger than 40 with glioma. Here the sequenced sample was PBMCs, taken from a glioma patient treated with radiotherapy, temozolomide or both. The DNA sequence follows: TGTGCCAGCAGTCCCCTAGGGGCTAGCACAGATACGCAGTATTTT. This translates into CASSPLGASTDTQYF.